These T cell receptor beta chains were read from a single sample in a study of response to subunit inactivated influenza vaccine. TCRdb independently ran MiXCR on the RT-PCR reads; one entry per CDR3 protein. The sample consists of about 500,000 distinct CDR3 sequences, approximately 15% of them appearing once. Sequenced material: CD4+ T cells sorted from PBMCs, taken around 25 months after vaccination. The source of these receptors is a man between 50 and 69 years old who received an inactivated influenza vaccine. Both conserved end residues are part of each CDR3.

len	v_gene	CDR3aa
14	TRBV20-1	CSASGFVGTGELFF
17	TRBV20-1	CSARDNQRGYFTGELFF
10	TRBV20-1	CSAREELQFF
14	TRBV10-3	CAIQSSSGANVLTF
15	TRBV2	CASSSTGGTNTEAFF
16	TRBV3-1	CASSQEGGIFTDTQYF
17	TRBV4-1	CASSQSGGAGTKNIQYF
17	TRBV20-1	CSARAGTPSPNTGELFF
14	TRBV4-3	CASSLQGRDTEAFF
15	TRBV3-1	CASSHGDGVPETQYF
16	TRBV7-2	CASSTRQGTTTDTQYF
15	TRBV9	CASSYAGGANEKLFF
12	TRBV20-1	CSAPGPNSPLHF
16	TRBV20-1	CSARVSGTGVQETQYF
13	TRBV19	CASSLRAGDEQFF
15	TRBV6-5	CASSYSTVISYEQYF
20	TRBV3-1	CASSQGTRPWDRGFGYGYTF
15	TRBV7-2	CASSLGAGTQYGYTF